Sequencing of this T cell receptor beta chain was carried out in a study of blood T cell repertoires in COVID-19. The overall study: Donors in the United States, Italy and Spain gave samples during acute or convalescent COVID-19. T cells, B-cell-depleted T cells, or PBMCs supplied cDNA or gDNA.

Per the original data handling: Estimates of nucleated cell counts were drawn from the amplification of reference gene primers. TCRdb keeps only in-frame clones here, not all; method: immunoSEQ multiplex PCR. D and trimming were read from the DNA, whereas the V and J calls and clone size are those reported in that table. The profile shows about 430,000 clones, approximately 90% of them singletons. Seattle patients were enrolled while actively infected and followed longitudinally. This clonotype was sampled from a man younger than 35 with COVID-19, enrolled during active disease. Specimen: peripheral blood.

For the CDR3, the DNA is TGTGCCAGCAGTTTAGAGGTCTTCGGAGATACGCAGTATTTT. The encoded protein is CASSLEVFGDTQYF. The chain links TRBV27 to TRBJ2-3; D gene uncertain. The V gene's germline CDR1 is MNHEY and CDR2 SMNVEV (reference sequence). Deletions cut 2 bases from V and 5 bases from J, with 11 bases between. This CDR3 comprises 14 residues.